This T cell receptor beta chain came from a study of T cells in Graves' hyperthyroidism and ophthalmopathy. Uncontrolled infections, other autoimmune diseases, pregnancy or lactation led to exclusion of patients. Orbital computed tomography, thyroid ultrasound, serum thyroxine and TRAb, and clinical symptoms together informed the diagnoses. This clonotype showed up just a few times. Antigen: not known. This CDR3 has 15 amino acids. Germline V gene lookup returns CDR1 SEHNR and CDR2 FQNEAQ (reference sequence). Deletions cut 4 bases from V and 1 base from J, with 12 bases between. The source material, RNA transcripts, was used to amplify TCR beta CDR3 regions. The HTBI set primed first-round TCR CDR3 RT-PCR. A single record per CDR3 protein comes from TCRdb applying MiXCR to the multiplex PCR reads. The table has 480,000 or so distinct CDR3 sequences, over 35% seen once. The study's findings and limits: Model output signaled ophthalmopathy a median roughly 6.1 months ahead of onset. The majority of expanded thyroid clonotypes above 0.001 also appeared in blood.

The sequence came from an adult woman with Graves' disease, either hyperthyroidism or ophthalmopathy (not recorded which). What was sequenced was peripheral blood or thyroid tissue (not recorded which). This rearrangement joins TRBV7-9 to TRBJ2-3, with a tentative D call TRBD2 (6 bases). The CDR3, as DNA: TGTGCCAGCAGCTCAGGGACTGACCGCACAGATACGCAGTATTTT. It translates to CASSSGTDRTDTQYF.